Listed here are 4 T cell receptor beta chains from one sample, sequenced in a study of Ad26.COV2.S vaccination and SARS-CoV-2 variants (dated by TCRdb to about 2021). Per the publication, the treatment or condition label means: roughly 20 received Ad26.COV2.S at low or high dose, single or two shots; five or six received placebo; per-sample allocation not given. Repertoires of vaccine and placebo recipients were sequenced from samples taken on day 63 after the first injection. The method behind the library was the immunoSEQ multiplex PCR assay. What TCRdb holds here is the immuneACCESS table cut down to in-frame rearrangements. Part of the clones is not present; checked against another copy, under half of the missing clones reflect an unresolved V gene, and the others are unexplained. The sample table holds roughly 400,000 clones, of which 70% to 90% were seen once. The top ten hold 1.5% to 2% of the sample.

The sample was peripheral blood, taken in a trial of Ad26.COV2.S vaccine versus placebo. Every receptor here comes from a person between 18 and 65 years old who received the Ad26.COV2.S COVID-19 vaccine or a placebo.

The CDR3 reads CATAHTLTGANYGYTF. The CDR3 DNA follows: TGTGCCACCGCCCACACTCTGACCGGGGCGAACTATGGCTACACCTTC. This chain joins TRBV10-3 and TRBJ1-2; weak D call: TRBD1 (5 bases). The V and J ends lost 10 bases and 2 bases respectively, with 23 bases between them. Germline-derived CDR1 and CDR2 are ENHRY and SYGVKD. The CDR3 is 16 amino acids.

This clone was seen at least ten times. The chain combines TRBV5-6 with TRBJ1-2; 7 nucleotides agree with TRBD1. This CDR3 contains 11 residues. V lost 7 bases and J lost 3; bases outside the gene matches: 0. Looked up from germline, CDR1 is SGHDT and CDR2 is YYEEEE. The CDR3 region has the DNA TGTGCCAGCGGGACAGACTATGGCTACACCTTC. As protein: CASGTDYGYTF.

The J gene is TRBJ1-1, the V gene TRBV28, with TRBD1 matching 7 bases. The germline V gene encodes CDR1 MDHEN and CDR2 SYDVKM. The trim removed 2 bases at V and 9 bases at J, leaving 6 bases unmatched. CDR3 length: 13 residues. CDR3 sequence reads: CASSLINRGKAFF. The CDR3 region has the DNA TGTGCCAGCAGTTTAATTAACAGGGGAAAAGCTTTCTTT.

The rearrangement uses TRBV19 and TRBJ1-1, with a possible D match to TRBD1 (5 bases). The germline V gene has CDR1 LNHDA and CDR2 SQIVND (reference sequence). The CDR3 covers 11 residues. Trimming removed 8 bases at V and 3 bases at J, with 7 bases between. CDR3 amino acids: CASGGYTEAFF. The CDR3 region has the DNA TGTGCCAGTGGGGGGTACACTGAAGCTTTCTTT.